This T cell receptor (beta chain) was recorded in a study of blood T cell repertoires in COVID-19. The overall study: From the United States, Italy and Spain came samples of acute and convalescent COVID-19. PBMCs, B-cell-depleted T cells, or T cells were the source of the cDNA or gDNA that made up the material.

The CDR3 totals 17 residues. J gave up 1 base and V 0 bases, and 6 bases lay outside the gene matches. The germline V gene has CDR1 SGHKS and CDR2 YYEKEE (reference sequence). Under the authors' procedure: The authors estimated nucleated cell counts from reference gene primer amplification. TCRdb's table, derived via immunoSEQ multiplex PCR, lists solely in-frame clones and lacks some. V, J and clone size reflect that table, while D and trimming were determined from the DNA. The profile shows over 250,000 clones, approximately 85% of them singletons. This TCR derives from a woman between 65 and 79 years old with acute or convalescent COVID-19. Sequencing was done on a sample of peripheral blood. The chain couples TRBV5-5 to TRBJ2-3; 9 nucleotides line up with TRBD2. The DNA of the CDR3 is TGTGCCAGCAGCTTGGACGGGAAGCGGGGGGGCACAGATACGCAGTATTTT. This codes for CASSLDGKRGGTDTQYF.